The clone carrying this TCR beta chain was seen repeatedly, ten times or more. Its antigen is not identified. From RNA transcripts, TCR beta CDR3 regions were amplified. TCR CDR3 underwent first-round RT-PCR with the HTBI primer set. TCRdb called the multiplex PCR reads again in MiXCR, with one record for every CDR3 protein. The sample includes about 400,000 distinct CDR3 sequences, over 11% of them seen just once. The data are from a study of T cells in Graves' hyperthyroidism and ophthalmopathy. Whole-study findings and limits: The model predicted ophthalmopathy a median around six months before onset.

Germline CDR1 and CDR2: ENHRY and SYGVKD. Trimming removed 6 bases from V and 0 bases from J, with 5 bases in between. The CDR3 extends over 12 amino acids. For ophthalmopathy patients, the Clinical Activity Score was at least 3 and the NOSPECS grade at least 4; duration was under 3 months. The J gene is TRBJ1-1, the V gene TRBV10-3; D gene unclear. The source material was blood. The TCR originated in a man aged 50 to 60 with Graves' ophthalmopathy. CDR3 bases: TGTGCCATCAGGGGAGTGAACACTGAAGCTTTCTTT. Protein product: CAIRGVNTEAFF.